What follows are 22 T cell receptor beta chains derived from one specimen sequenced in a study of blood T cells in healthy people across ages. The second PCR ran roughly 6 to 12 cycles with a sample-barcoded 5' primer and J-beta primers. MiXCR, run by TCRdb on the 5' RACE reads, gives a single entry per CDR3 protein. The table records 600,000 to 1,000,000 distinct CDR3 sequences, 20% to 25% of them present only once. The sample was also reused in another study, on T cells of mothers and their children.

Material: blood. The source of these receptors is a boy aged 10-17 years in good health.

In this sample, this clonotype turned up a few times. The V call is TRBV7-9, the J call TRBJ2-1; 7 bases agree with TRBD2. With V trimmed by 7 bases and J by 0 bases, 3 bases remained unmatched. This CDR3 comprises 14 residues. CDR1 is SEHNR and CDR2 is FQNEAQ in the germline V gene (reference sequence). CDR3: CASTRGDSYNEQFF. The CDR3 DNA reads TGTGCCAGCACCCGGGGGGACTCCTACAATGAGCAGTTCTTC.

This clonotype was observed a few times. The chain couples TRBV9 to TRBJ2-1; D not resolved. V was clipped by 0 bases and J by 6 bases, with 4 bases between them. Germline loops: CDR1 SGDLS, CDR2 YYNGEE. CDR3 length: 12 residues. CDR3: CASSVESNEQFF. The CDR3 nucleotides are TGTGCCAGCAGCGTAGAGAGCAATGAGCAGTTCTTC.

This chain joins TRBV10-2 and TRBJ1-2; 9 positions agree with TRBD1. V lost 6 bases to trimming and J lost 5 bases; unmatched junction nucleotides: 7. This CDR3 contains 14 residues. Germline CDR1 and CDR2: WSHSY and SAAADI. Here the CDR3 DNA reads TGCGCCAGCAGGGAGCCGGGACAGGGTTATGGCTACACCTTC. Its protein is CASREPGQGYGYTF.

This chain joins TRBV20-1 and TRBJ2-7; 15 bases fit TRBD2. The CDR3 spans 19 residues. J was trimmed by 2 bases and V by 5 bases; bases with no gene match: 16. CDR1 is DFQATT and CDR2 is SNEGSKA in the germline V gene (reference sequence). CDR3 region: CSAVDRIGLAGGVAYEQYF. CDR3 in DNA: TGCAGTGCTGTGGACAGGATAGGACTAGCGGGAGGGGTAGCCTACGAGCAGTACTTC.

The table lists this clonotype with a few counts. CDR3 nucleotide sequence: TGTGCCAGCACCTATGGGAGGTCCGCTAATCAGCCCCAGCATTTT. Translating gives CASTYGRSANQPQHF. The rearrangement joins TRBV6-1 to TRBJ1-5; D remains unclear. Trimming took 7 bases from V and 4 from J, leaving 17 bases between them. CDR1 MNHNS and CDR2 SASEGT come from the germline V gene. This CDR3 contains 15 residues.

V is TRBV27 and J is TRBJ2-5, with 8 nucleotides matching TRBD2. Germline V gene lookup returns CDR1 MNHEY and CDR2 SMNVEV (reference sequence). With 2 bases clipped from V and 5 bases from J, the junction kept 16 bases outside the gene matches. The CDR3 totals 18 residues. The CDR3 DNA follows: TGTGCCAGCAGTTTACTCCAAAAGCGGGGGATCGCCATGGAGACCCAGTACTTC. This gives the protein CASSLLQKRGIAMETQYF.

This clonotype appeared a few times. The genes are TRBV20-1 and TRBJ2-1, with 12 bases lining up with TRBD2. The CDR3 is 15 residues long. Losses at the gene ends were 6 bases for V and 8 bases for J; bases not matched to a gene: 11. The V gene's germline CDR1 is DFQATT and CDR2 SNEGSKA (reference sequence). CDR3 residues: CSAPTLAGGRDEQFF. The CDR3 DNA follows: TGCAGTGCCCCGACACTAGCGGGAGGCAGGGATGAGCAGTTCTTC.

This clonotype was counted only a few times. Germline is not matched at one junction end, which may reflect a read error. V and J are TRBV29-1 and TRBJ2-1; 9 nucleotides match TRBD1. Germline assignment: CDR1 SQVTM and CDR2 ANQGSEA. CDR3 length: 12 residues. CDR3 region: CSVLGQGSVAYF. For the CDR3, the DNA is TGCAGCGTTCTGGGACAGGGATCTGTCGCGTACTTC.

This clonotype was seen only a few times. V and J are TRBV2 and TRBJ2-1, with TRBD2 matching 8 bases. This CDR3 is built from 16 residues. V was clipped by 3 bases and J by 7 bases; unmatched bases: 11. Germline values: CDR1 SNHLY, CDR2 FYNNEI. The CDR3: CASSDRREVVGNEQFF. The CDR3 coding sequence is TGTGCCAGCAGTGACAGGCGGGAGGTGGTCGGGAATGAGCAGTTCTTC.

The chain links TRBV4-1 to TRBJ1-1, with 7 bases identical to TRBD1. The CDR3 covers 14 residues. Germline values: CDR1 MGHRA, CDR2 YSYEKL. V gave up 2 bases and J gave up 5 bases; unmatched junction bases: 5. The CDR3 DNA reads TGCGCCAGCAGCCAACAGGGGGAGATTACTGAAGCTTTCTTT. As protein: CASSQQGEITEAFF.

This clonotype was counted a few times. V gene TRBV6-5 combines with J gene TRBJ2-5; TRBD2 is a possible D gene (5 bases). Germline V CDR1 and CDR2: MNHEY, SVGAGI. This CDR3 has 11 residues. Trimming took 5 bases from V and 7 from J, leaving 8 bases between them. The CDR3: CASSPGVTQYF. CDR3 bases: TGTGCCAGCAGTCCCGGGGTGACCCAGTACTTC.

Concerning this clonotype itself: Relative to the germline gene, one junction end is altered; a read error may explain this. Here the CDR3 reads CASSLARSTGELFF. The CDR3 bases are TGCGCCAGCAGCCTCGCCCGGAGCACCGGAGAGCTGTTTTTT. This rearrangement joins TRBV5-1 to TRBJ2-2; D is undetermined. This CDR3 contains 14 residues. Germline lookup yields CDR1 SGHRS and CDR2 YFSETQ.

This clonotype was recorded a few times. The rearrangement joins TRBV11-2 to TRBJ1-2, with TRBD1 as a possible D gene (5 bases). The CDR3 totals 16 residues. V gave up 0 bases and J gave up 4 bases, with 15 bases separating them. Per germline, CDR1 SGHAT and CDR2 FQNNGV. The CDR3 sequence: CASSLDLFPGTYGYTF. In nucleotides, the CDR3 is TGTGCCAGCAGCTTAGATCTGTTCCCAGGGACCTATGGCTACACCTTC. The whole variable domain, remainder taken from reference TRBV11-2 and TRBJ1-2, is EAGVAQSPRYKIIEKRQSVAFWCNPISGHATLYWYQQILGQGPKLLIQFQNNGVVDDSQLPKDRFSAERLKGVDSTLKIQPAKLEDSAVYLCASSLDLFPGTYGYTFGSGTRLTVV.

This clonotype turned up a few times. The chain has TRBV21-1 and TRBJ1-3; the D segment call TRBD1 is taken from the table without a DNA check. TRBV21-1 is given as a pseudogene. The CDR3 extends over 17 amino acids. CDR3 DNA sequence: TGTGCCAGCAGCAAAGACTCCGGACAGGGGGCTGGCAACACCATATATTTT. The encoded protein is CASSKDSGQGAGNTIYF.

This chain uses TRBV3-1 with TRBJ2-5; 11 nucleotides agree with TRBD1. Looked up from germline, CDR1 is LGHDT and CDR2 is YNNKEL (reference sequence). V trimming: 7 bases; J trimming: 11 bases; junction bases outside the gene matches: 12. This CDR3 has 14 amino acids. The CDR3 loop is CASKPSGTGGEQYF. CDR3 nucleotides: TGTGCCAGCAAACCATCCGGGACAGGGGGGGAGCAGTACTTC.

There are a few counts of this clonotype. The chain joins TRBV29-1 to TRBJ2-5, with 7 bases lining up with TRBD1. The J call may not be correct, given that the DNA end is closer to TRBJ2-7. The CDR3 spans 13 residues. The germline V gene has CDR1 SQVTM and CDR2 ANQGSEA. CDR3 sequence: CSAADRDPYEQYF. The CDR3 DNA sequence: TGCAGCGCCGCTGACAGGGATCCTTACGAGCAGTACTTC.

The chain has TRBV10-3 and TRBJ1-4; D not certain. The V and J ends lost 0 bases and 2 bases respectively, with 4 bases between them. This CDR3 contains 14 residues. Germline V gene sequence: CDR1 ENHRY, CDR2 SYGVKD. The CDR3 reads CAISESLTNEKLFF. CDR3 DNA: TGTGCCATCAGTGAGTCGCTGACTAATGAAAAACTGTTTTTT.

This clonotype was seen a few times. V is TRBV12-3 or TRBV12-4 and J is TRBJ2-1; 10 nucleotides line up with TRBD2. This CDR3 is 19 amino acids long. J lost 0 bases, V lost 5 bases, and 13 bases had no gene match. The CDR3 loop is CASSQRGGAGYHSYNEQFF. In nucleotides, the CDR3 is TGTGCCAGCAGTCAGCGGGGGGGGGCGGGGTACCACTCCTACAATGAGCAGTTCTTC.

This chain uses TRBV7-2 with TRBJ2-7, with D uncertain. The CDR3 covers 14 residues. Looked up from germline, CDR1 is SGHTA and CDR2 is FQGNSA. V was cut by 1 base and J by 4 bases, with 11 bases left in between. The CDR3 nucleotides are TGTGCCAGCAGCTTAGGAGTTATGGGTTACGAGCAGTACTTC. Protein product: CASSLGVMGYEQYF. Filled out from reference TRBV7-2 and TRBJ2-7, the complete variable domain reads GAGVSQSPSNKVTEKGKDVELRCDPISGHTALYWYRQSLGQGLEFLIYFQGNSAPDKSGLPSDRFSAERTGGSVSTLTIQRTQQEDSAVYLCASSLGVMGYEQYFGPGTRLTVT.

The V call is TRBV7-2, the J call TRBJ2-7; D ambiguous. Germline assignment: CDR1 SGHTA and CDR2 FQGNSA. CDR3 length equals 13 residues. Between the trimmed V and J ends, which lost 5 bases and 6 bases, there was a span of 14 bases. CDR3: CASSPPPGAEQYF. CDR3 DNA: TGTGCCAGCAGCCCCCCCCCCGGAGCCGAGCAGTACTTC.

The chain uses TRBV15 and TRBJ1-1; no clear D. Trimming left V 0 bases short and J 4 bases short, with 9 bases between. This CDR3 is 14 amino acids long. Germline V gives CDR1 LNHNV, CDR2 YYDKDF (reference sequence). The CDR3: CATSREVRGTEAFF. The CDR3 nucleotides read TGTGCCACCAGCAGAGAGGTTCGCGGCACTGAAGCTTTCTTT.

This chain links TRBV5-1 with TRBJ1-1; D unclear. The germline V gene encodes CDR1 SGHRS and CDR2 YFSETQ. The V gene lost 1 base and the J gene lost 1 base, with 11 bases spanning the gap. The CDR3 runs 15 residues. The CDR3 here is CASSLFLPGNTEAFF. The CDR3 nucleotides are TGCGCCAGCAGCTTGTTCTTACCCGGGAACACTGAAGCTTTCTTT.